This T cell receptor (beta chain) was identified during a study of T cells after yellow fever vaccination. This clonotype was picked up a small number of times. The study made its TCR cDNA through 5'RACE template switching. That step introduced a universal primer site along with UMIs. TCRdb independently ran MiXCR on the 5' RACE reads; one entry per CDR3 protein. The data hold 300,000 or so distinct CDR3 sequences, with around 13% observed a single time. The CDR3 covers 12 residues. Germline loops: CDR1 DFQATT, CDR2 SNEGSKA (reference sequence). Trimming stripped 2 bases from V and 4 bases from J, with 9 bases between.

J is TRBJ2-7 and V is TRBV20-1, with a possible D match to TRBD1 (5 bases). Sequenced material: CD4+ T cells sorted from PBMCs, taken 45 days after the yellow fever booster vaccination. This receptor was taken from a man aged 25 to 40 who received the YFV17D yellow fever vaccine. The CDR3 region is CSARQGIYEQYF. The CDR3 region has the DNA TGCAGTGCTAGACAGGGTATTTACGAGCAGTACTTC.